A selection of T cell receptor beta chains follows, all from one sample in a study of Graves' ophthalmopathy and Graves' hyperthyroidism. MiXCR, applied by TCRdb to the multiplex PCR reads, yields one record per CDR3 protein. In the table there are over 650,000 distinct CDR3 sequences, roughly 41% of which are singletons. Input material: peripheral blood. Receptors were obtained from an adult man with Graves' ophthalmopathy. CDR3s include the opening cysteine and the closing phenylalanine or tryptophan. The D gene is left open where the match is weak. Some rows mark clone size as missing; the rest say once, few, many or name a class of expanded clone.

CDR3nt,CDR3aa,abundance,v_gene,d_gene,j_gene
TGTGCCAGCAGCGTAGGGTGGGGCACAGATACGCAGTATTTT,CASSVGWGTDTQYF,-,TRBV9,-,TRBJ2-3
TGTGCCAGCAGCTTCCTATCCGGGAAACTGTTTTTT,CASSFLSGKLFF,many,TRBV7-9,-,TRBJ1-4
TGTGCCAGCAGCTCCATGGACAGGGGGAGCGGGAAAGAGACCCAGTACTTC,CASSSMDRGSGKETQYF,-,TRBV7-8,TRBD1,TRBJ2-5
TGTGCCATCAGTTACTCTGGGACATCGGACCTTGAAGCTTTCTTT,CAISYSGTSDLEAFF,-,TRBV10-3,-,TRBJ1-1
TGTGCCATCGGAGCAGGGGGGGCGGACACTGAAGCTTTCTTT,CAIGAGGADTEAFF,many,TRBV10-3,TRBD1,TRBJ1-1
TGTGCCAGCAGCCAAGCTGGAAACACCATATATTTT,CASSQAGNTIYF,many,TRBV7-9,-,TRBJ1-3
TGTGCCAGCAGTTTACAGGAAGGAACCTTATCACCCCTCCACTTT,CASSLQEGTLSPLHF,few,TRBV11-2,-,TRBJ1-6
TGTGCCAGCAGACCTACAACAGGGAACTATGGCTACACCTTC,CASRPTTGNYGYTF,many,TRBV2,-,TRBJ1-2
TGTGCCAGCAGCTTGGTCTCAGGGGGACTGTTTTTT,CASSLVSGGLFF,-,TRBV11-1,TRBD1,TRBJ1-4
TGTGCCAGCGGGGACAGGGGCGACAACTATGGCTACACCTTC,CASGDRGDNYGYTF,-,TRBV10-3,TRBD1,TRBJ1-2
TGCAGTGCTAAAAGACCGGGACAGGGTGGTGAAGCTTTCTTT,CSAKRPGQGGEAFF,many,TRBV20-1,TRBD1,TRBJ1-1
TGTGCCAGCAGTTACTCCCGGCGGGAGACCCAGTACTTC,CASSYSRRETQYF,many,TRBV6-5,-,TRBJ2-5
TGTGCCAGCAGCTCACAGGGTGCGGGTAATTCACCCCTCCACTTT,CASSSQGAGNSPLHF,many,TRBV7-9,-,TRBJ1-6
TGTGCCAGCAGCCAACGGGACACTGAAGCTTTCTTT,CASSQRDTEAFF,many,TRBV3-1,-,TRBJ1-1
TGTGCCAGCAGCTCAGGGACGAAATACTTT,CASSSGTKYF,-,TRBV7-9,-,TRBJ1-6
TGTGCCAGCAGCGGTGGACATGGCGGGGAGCTGTTTTTT,CASSGGHGGELFF,many,TRBV9,-,TRBJ2-2
TGCAGTGCCGGGGGGGAAAGGCAGTACTTC,CSAGGERQYF,-,TRBV20-1,TRBD2,TRBJ2-7
TGTGCCATCAGTGCCCTAGGGGGATTATTCACTGAAGCTTTCTTT,CAISALGGLFTEAFF,-,TRBV10-3,-,TRBJ1-1
TGCAGTGCAAGGACAGGGACCGGAAACACCATATATTTT,CSARTGTGNTIYF,many,TRBV20-1,TRBD1,TRBJ1-3
TGCAGCGTTGGCATGGGCTACACCTTC,CSVGMGYTF,-,TRBV29-1,-,TRBJ1-2
TGTGCCAGCAGCTTTTTTAGCCAGGGCGGCGGCTACACCTTC,CASSFFSQGGGYTF,few,TRBV5-6,-,TRBJ1-2
TGTGCCAGCAGCTTACAGGGGGCGCAAGGTGAAAAACTGTTTTTT,CASSLQGAQGEKLFF,many,TRBV11-2,TRBD1,TRBJ1-4
TGTGCCAGCAGCGTAGAAGGACAGGGGGCCAACGTCCTGACTTTC,CASSVEGQGANVLTF,-,TRBV9,-,TRBJ2-6
TGTGCTAGAGGACAGGCGGGTAATCAGCCCCAGCATTTT,CARGQAGNQPQHF,once,TRBV7-8,TRBD1,TRBJ1-5
TGTGCCACCAGCCGCGGGTACACCGGGGAGCTGTTTTTT,CATSRGYTGELFF,many,TRBV24-1,-,TRBJ2-2
TGCAGTGCTAGAGATCCGGGGGGCTATGGCTACACCTTC,CSARDPGGYGYTF,-,TRBV20-1,-,TRBJ1-2
TGTGCCATCAGTGATTTGTATGAGCAGTTCTTC,CAISDLYEQFF,once,TRBV10-3,-,TRBJ2-1
TGCAGTGCTACCGGGACAGTAGAAGAGACCCAGTACTTC,CSATGTVEETQYF,-,TRBV20-1,TRBD1,TRBJ2-5